This T cell receptor (beta chain) was identified during a study of T cells in Graves' hyperthyroidism and ophthalmopathy (dated by TCRdb to about 2019). Concerning the study at large: Peripheral blood was collected at initial diagnosis, before any treatment. To identify TCR V-J signatures that set the groups apart, the researchers used a discovery cohort of about a hundred patients, made up of 40 to 45 with Graves' ophthalmopathy and some 58 with stable Graves' hyperthyroidism. Prospective prediction of ophthalmopathy was tested in an independent validation cohort consisting of under 20 hyperthyroidism patients and some 17 patients who later progressed to ophthalmopathy. For training and testing, the roughly 97 patients in the discovery cohort were randomly divided in a 7:3 ratio. In addition, the study compared T-cell repertoires in thyroid tissue and in blood from several Graves' hyperthyroidism patients. Once sampling was done, hyperthyroidism patients were given methimazole at a starting dose of 30 mg daily, whereas ophthalmopathy patients were given high-dose intravenous methylprednisolone. The paper reports TCR Vbeta CDR3 sequencing of approximately 140 peripheral blood samples: approximately 41 ophthalmopathy, under 85 hyperthyroidism and around 17 progressor patients. What the work shows at the level of the full study, not this receptor alone: Sample size was not statistically predetermined, and blinding of investigators to group allocation was not performed. Blood samples also contained most of the expanded thyroid clonotypes (frequency above 0.001), which suggests that blood repertoires may reflect thyroid immune responses. During validation, the model predicted progression to ophthalmopathy a median of around six months ahead of onset, with approximately 71% sensitivity and about 72% specificity. In cross-validation, a model built on a 13 V-J signature told ophthalmopathy apart from stable hyperthyroidism with 87.88% sensitivity and about 81% specificity, and in testing the same model reached 80%/75%.

This clonotype was seen only a few times. Its antigen is currently not known. No base qualities exist here, and no much larger clone lies one base off it. There are 16 amino acids in the CDR3, from cysteine to phenylalanine inclusive. Solely the CDR3 DNA is kept, with 48 bases framed from the first base. V is cut by 2 bases and J by 4 bases, and the space between the germline ends is 16 bases. CDR1 is given as MNHEY and CDR2 as SVGEGT, both from the germline V gene. Amplification of TCR beta CDR3 regions was carried out from RNA transcripts. A first-round RT-PCR of the TCR CDR3 used the HTBI primer set with the Qiagen OneStep RT-PCR kit. Libraries were constructed in a second round of multiplex PCR, after which size selection and purification were performed. Sequencing of the libraries was done on an Illumina HiSeq2000 using paired-end 100 bp reads. Concerning the study's data processing: SOAPnuke was used to process the raw data, removing reads that contained adapters or uncalled bases, had a mean Phred below 15, or lacked an exact match to the constant primer or identifier. High-quality paired reads were merged with COPE v1.2.5, and unique nucleotide sequences were defined as clonotypes. MiTCR v1.1 was used to align clonotypes to the IMGT TRBV, TRBD and TRBJ reference segments. The analysis was restricted to V-J combinations with a frequency above 0.0001, which together covered about 99% of the repertoires. A TCS score was defined as the ratio between F50 (clonal expansion) and ExV (chaos), using BLOSUM62-based TCRdist between CDR3 peptides within each V-J. Welch's t-statistics and random forest reduced 500 to 650 V-J features to 10 to 15, which were used in a naive Bayes classifier (R e1071). The raw public data were reprocessed by TCRdb itself: fastp quality trimming at Q25, MiXCR clonotype calling, in-frame beta chains only. Each CDR3 protein gets just one entry, which takes the most common genes and DNA from the rows behind it. TCRdb, not the original authors, processed these V and J calls. For this sample the table gives about 710,000 distinct CDR3 sequences, of which roughly 15% were detected only once. Roughly 8% of the sample is held by the ten biggest clonotypes.

Graves' hyperthyroidism was defined as stable when no progression to ophthalmopathy occurred over 18 months of follow-up. Hyperthyroidism patients were newly diagnosed, had a disease duration of under 2 months, and were aged 18 to 65 years. Patients with uncontrolled infections, other autoimmune diseases, pregnancy or lactation were excluded. Diagnoses were established on the basis of clinical symptoms, serum thyroxine and TRAb, thyroid ultrasound, and orbital computed tomography. PBMCs were separated from around 9.1 ml of fresh peripheral blood using Ficoll-Paque density gradient centrifugation. Trizol reagent was used to extract total RNA, and RNA quality was then checked on an Agilent 2100 Bioanalyzer.

The TCR sequence derives from a man younger than 35 with Graves' hyperthyroidism. What was sequenced was blood. The chain is assembled from TRBV6-2 or TRBV6-3 and TRBJ2-3; the best D guess is TRBD2, with 6 bases matching. CDR3 sequence: CASSYPRGMGADTQYF. The DNA sequence is given as TGTGCCAGCAGTTACCCGCGGGGAATGGGGGCAGATACGCAGTATTTT.